Described below is a single T cell receptor (beta chain) sequence and its context. What it binds is not known. Libraries were prepared by immunoSEQ multiplex PCR; TCRdb keeps only in-frame clonotypes and omits some of them. The table has roughly 32,000 clones, approximately 72% seen once; the top ten hold around 12%. In the ViraFEST assay, antigen-specific CD4+ clonotypes were identified by expansion after peptide-pool stimulation. When nine to ten days of culture had elapsed, CD4+ T cells were isolated. Two-dose vaccination with either BNT162b2 or mRNA-1273 was given to the participants. The junction had 5 bases not matched to a gene; V was cut back by 2 bases and J by 9 bases. Germline-derived CDR1 and CDR2 are MGHDK and SYGVNS. This CDR3 contains 15 residues. These data originate in a study of vaccination effects on CD4 cells after COVID-19. About the research overall: It was a median of 72 days after the second dose that post-vaccine samples were obtained. Notes on the study in general: Marked clonal contraction of both clone types appeared late after vaccination. In healthy vaccinees, only 1 of 255 vaccine-induced clones cross-reacted with common cold coronaviruses.

The source was CD4+ T cells from PBMCs cultured with HCoV-229E spike peptides, collected after COVID-19 vaccination. V usage is TRBV25-1 and J usage is TRBJ2-1, with TRBD2 matching over 12 bases. The sequence came from a human donor who received a COVID-19 vaccine. CDR3 bases: TGTGCCAGCAGTGAACCTAGCGGGGGGGCAGGTGAGCAGTTCTTC. Protein product: CASSEPSGGAGEQFF.